What follows are 26 T cell receptor beta chains derived from one specimen sequenced in a study of blood T cell repertoires in COVID-19. The assay was immunoSEQ multiplex PCR, and TCRdb's table has in-frame clones only and misses some. The sample includes about 240,000 clones, 88% of them seen just once. Sequences were obtained from peripheral blood. These TCRs come from a woman aged 25 to 45 with acute or convalescent COVID-19.

CDR3 nucleotide sequence: TGTGCCAGCAGTCCAGGGACTAGCGGGAAGGATACGCAGTATTTT. Its translation is CASSPGTSGKDTQYF. The chain is built from TRBV6-6 and TRBJ2-3; 13 bases agree with TRBD2. This CDR3 is 15 amino acids long. The junction had 5 bases not matched to a gene; V was cut back by 5 bases and J by 6 bases. The V gene's germline CDR1 is MNHNY and CDR2 SVGAGI (reference sequence).

The chain's CDR3 is CASSLGPYNEQFF. CDR3 coding DNA: TGTGCCAGCAGTTTAGGTCCTTACAATGAGCAGTTCTTC. The chain recombines TRBV12-3 or TRBV12-4 with TRBJ2-1; unclear D gene. V shed 1 base and J shed 4 bases, with 5 bases lying between them. This CDR3 has 13 residues.

The rearrangement uses TRBV6-5 and TRBJ1-1; D not resolved. The V end was cut by 6 bases, the J end by 9 bases, with 11 bases between. Germline-derived CDR1 and CDR2 are MNHEY and SVGAGI. The CDR3 loop spans 11 amino acids. CDR3 region: CASRLGPKAFF. The CDR3 nucleotides read TGTGCCAGCAGATTGGGCCCTAAAGCTTTCTTT.

The gene calls are TRBV7-3 and TRBJ2-2, with 7 nucleotides matching TRBD1. Germline CDR1 and CDR2: SGHTA and FQGTGA. The CDR3 runs to 14 residues. V dropped 10 bases and J dropped 1; count of bases not matched to a gene: 6. The CDR3 loop reads CATRQGVNTGELFF. DNA of the CDR3: TGTGCCACCCGACAGGGCGTGAACACCGGGGAGCTGTTTTTT. Combining the CDR3 with reference TRBV7-3 and TRBJ2-2 gives the whole variable domain GAGVSQTPSNKVTEKGKYVELRCDPISGHTALYWYRQSLGQGPEFLIYFQGTGAADDSGLPNDRFFAVRPEGSVSTLKIQRTERGDSAVYLCATRQGVNTGELFFGEGSRLTVL.

This rearrangement joins TRBV24-1 to TRBJ2-2, with 9 bases matching TRBD1. This CDR3 comprises 17 residues. Looked up from germline, CDR1 is KGHDR and CDR2 is SFDVKD. J gave up 2 bases and V 1 base, and 4 bases lay outside the gene matches. The CDR3 DNA follows: TGTGCCACCAGTGATTTTGACAGGGGGGTAAACACCGGGGAGCTGTTTTTT. Translation: CATSDFDRGVNTGELFF.

The V call is TRBV5-4, the J call TRBJ1-1; 9 bases map to TRBD1. CDR1 and CDR2 (germline): SGHNT, YYREEE (reference sequence). V lost 4 bases to trimming and J lost 3 bases; unmatched junction nucleotides: 4. This CDR3 has 14 amino acids. The DNA for the CDR3 is TGTGCCAGCAGCACCCGGGACAGGGACACTGAAGCTTTCTTT. Amino acids: CASSTRDRDTEAFF.

This clone was counted once. This chain joins TRBV19 and TRBJ2-2, with a possible D match to TRBD2 (6 bases). The CDR3 is 16 residues long. Trimming cost V 3 bases and J 0 bases, with 11 bases left between them. Germline lookup yields CDR1 LNHDA and CDR2 SQIVND (reference sequence). The CDR3 spells CASSMDSGANTGELFF. The DNA for the CDR3 is TGTGCCAGTAGTATGGATAGCGGAGCGAACACCGGGGAGCTGTTTTTT.

This chain connects TRBV6-2 or TRBV6-3 to TRBJ2-1; 13 bases align to TRBD2. With V trimmed by 2 bases and J by 8 bases, 6 bases remained unmatched. This CDR3 region has 16 residues. CDR1 is MNHEY and CDR2 is SVGEGT in the germline V gene. The CDR3: CASSYRTGLAGYEQFF. The CDR3 coding sequence is TGTGCCAGCAGTTACCGAACGGGACTAGCGGGATATGAGCAGTTCTTC.

The chain employs TRBV7-5 and TRBJ1-6. TRBV7-5 is marked as a pseudogene. The CDR3 has 14 residues. The CDR3, as DNA: TGTGCCAGAAGCCATAAGGCGGGTGATTCACCCCTCCACTTT. Its protein product is CARSHKAGDSPLHF.

V is TRBV19 and J is TRBJ2-6, with 7 bases matching TRBD1. CDR3 size: 16 residues. Germline CDR1 reads LNHDA; CDR2 reads SQIVND (reference sequence). The J segment lost 4 bases and the V segment lost 5 bases, leaving 8 bases of the junction unmatched. In DNA form, the CDR3 reads TGTGCCAGTAGTCTCCTGACAGGGTCCGGGGCCAACGTCCTGACTTTC. Translated, it gives CASSLLTGSGANVLTF.

This chain joins TRBV25-1 and TRBJ2-2, with TRBD1 matching 9 bases. The J segment lost 4 bases and the V segment lost 8 bases, leaving 5 bases of the junction unmatched. The germline V gene has CDR1 MGHDK and CDR2 SYGVNS. There are 14 residues in the CDR3. The CDR3 DNA reads TGTGCCAGCGGGGGGACAGGGCCCACCGGGGAGCTGTTTTTT. It specifies CASGGTGPTGELFF.

The chain uses TRBV30 and TRBJ2-5; the D is unclear. The CDR3 runs to 11 residues. V lost 0 bases to trimming and J lost 5 bases, with 4 bases between them. Per the germline V gene, CDR1 is GTSNPN and CDR2 is SVGIG (reference sequence). In DNA, the CDR3 is TGTGCCTGGAGTGTAGCGGAGACCCAGTACTTC. It encodes CAWSVAETQYF.

V usage is TRBV7-2 and J usage is TRBJ2-5; the match to TRBD1 covers 9 bases. V trimming: 5 bases; J trimming: 5 bases; junction bases outside the gene matches: 9. CDR1 is SGHTA and CDR2 is FQGNSA in the germline V gene. This CDR3 region has 15 residues. Here the CDR3 reads CASSPPGQGLETQYF. CDR3 coding DNA: TGTGCCAGCAGCCCTCCGGGACAGGGTTTGGAGACCCAGTACTTC.

V and J are TRBV6-2 or TRBV6-3 and TRBJ1-1, with 8 positions matching TRBD1. The CDR3 totals 15 residues. CDR1 MNHEY and CDR2 SVGEGT come from the germline V gene. Losses at the gene ends were 5 bases for V and 1 base for J; bases not matched to a gene: 6. CDR3 DNA sequence: TGTGCCAGCAGTCCCAGGACAGGGAAGAACACTGAAGCTTTCTTT. It codes for CASSPRTGKNTEAFF.

The gene calls are TRBV24-1 and TRBJ1-1, with a possible D match to TRBD1 (5 bases). V lost 7 bases, J lost 7 bases, and 12 bases lay in between. Germline CDR1 reads KGHDR; CDR2 reads SFDVKD. The CDR3 totals 12 residues. The DNA of the CDR3 is TGTGCCACCAGGGGGGACTCTGGTGAAGCTTTCTTT. It is translated as CATRGDSGEAFF.

As DNA, the CDR3 is TGTGCCAGCAGCCAAGGACAGGGTATAAGGAACACTGAAGCTTTCTTT. Protein product: CASSQGQGIRNTEAFF. The chain is built from TRBV3-1 (or the pseudogene TRBV3-2) and TRBJ1-1, with TRBD1 matching 7 bases. V was clipped by 1 base and J by 1 base; unmatched bases: 6. Germline V lookup: CDR1 LGHDT, CDR2 YNNKEL (reference sequence). The CDR3 has 16 residues.

About this clone: A read error may produce the germline difference seen at one junction end. The chain is built from TRBV5-6 and TRBJ1-5; 10 nucleotides align to TRBD1. The CDR3 spans 16 residues. Germline V gene sequence: CDR1 SGHDT, CDR2 YYEEEE. In DNA, the CDR3 is TGTGCCAGCAGCCCTGGGGACAGGGGAGTTAATCGGCCCCAGCATTTT. It specifies CASSPGDRGVNRPQHF.

As DNA, the CDR3 is TGTGCCAGCAGTGAACTTACATCGTCTAACACTGAAGCTTTCTTT. Its translation is CASSELTSSNTEAFF. V gene TRBV25-1 combines with J gene TRBJ1-1; D is unresolved. The V and J ends lost 2 bases and 2 bases respectively, with 12 bases between them. This CDR3 has 15 amino acids. The V gene's germline CDR1 is MGHDK and CDR2 SYGVNS.

The chain carries TRBV5-4 and TRBJ2-4; 8 bases are a match to TRBD1. V lost 0 bases to trimming and J lost 4 bases; unmatched junction nucleotides: 3. Germline V gene sequence: CDR1 SGHNT, CDR2 YYREEE (reference sequence). The CDR3 is 15 residues long. CDR3: CASSLAGQVKNIQYF. CDR3 nucleotide sequence: TGTGCCAGCAGCTTGGCGGGACAGGTGAAAAACATTCAGTACTTC.

The chain joins TRBV4-3 to TRBJ2-5; D possibly corresponds to TRBD2 (5 bases). CDR1 LGHNA and CDR2 YSLEER come from the germline V gene. The ends were cut back, 5 bases at V and 5 bases at J, with 12 bases in the middle. The CDR3 loop spans 13 amino acids. CDR3 bases: TGCGCCAGCAGCTCCACTAGGTGGGAGACCCAGTACTTC. Encoded protein: CASSSTRWETQYF.

The chain couples TRBV19 to TRBJ2-3; 9 nucleotides match TRBD1. J lost 4 bases, V lost 10 bases, and 9 bases had no gene match. Germline CDR1 reads LNHDA; CDR2 reads SQIVND (reference sequence). The CDR3 has 14 residues. The CDR3 nucleotides read TGTGCCACCAAAAGGACAGGGGAGGCAGATACGCAGTATTTT. It is translated as CATKRTGEADTQYF.

This clone has just a few counts. The V gene is TRBV2, the J gene TRBJ2-7, with D perhaps TRBD1 (5 bases). Germline CDR1 SNHLY, CDR2 FYNNEI. V was pared by 1 base and J by 2 bases, with 12 bases between. The CDR3 loop spans 15 amino acids. The CDR3 protein is CASSEGTISPYEQYF. CDR3 nucleotide sequence: TGTGCCAGCAGTGAAGGGACAATAAGTCCCTACGAGCAGTACTTC.

About this clone itself: Other DNA sequences from this sample encode an identical CDR3 as well. The rearrangement links TRBV18 to TRBJ2-7; 7 nucleotides align to TRBD2. V was pared by 0 bases and J by 1 base, with 6 bases of the junction left unmatched. This CDR3 contains 16 residues. Germline V gene lookup returns CDR1 KGHSH and CDR2 LQKENI. CDR3 bases: TGTGCCAGCTCACCACCAACGGGAGGTTATTCCTACGAGCAGTACTTC. Translation: CASSPPTGGYSYEQYF.

V usage is TRBV7-2 and J usage is TRBJ2-7, with 12 bases lining up with TRBD2. V lost 4 bases, J lost 6 bases, and 7 bases stayed unmatched. Germline loops: CDR1 SGHTA, CDR2 FQGNSA. This CDR3 is 15 amino acids long. In DNA, the CDR3 is TGTGCCAGCAGCTGGGGACTAGCGGGCCTCGGCGAGCAGTACTTC. It is translated as CASSWGLAGLGEQYF.

The gene calls are TRBV4-2 and TRBJ2-7, with 9 bases matching TRBD2. The ends lost 4 bases at V and 1 base at J; junction bases unmatched: 2. The CDR3 covers 14 residues. The germline V gene has CDR1 LGHNA and CDR2 YNFKEQ. CDR3 protein: CASSPSGTSYEQYF. The CDR3 nucleotides are TGTGCCAGCAGCCCTAGCGGGACGTCCTACGAGCAGTACTTC.

This chain uses TRBV7-3 with TRBJ1-1; 8 positions match TRBD1. V trimming: 5 bases; J trimming: 4 bases; junction bases outside the gene matches: 6. This CDR3 has 14 amino acids. Germline values: CDR1 SGHTA, CDR2 FQGTGA. Here the CDR3 DNA reads TGTGCCAGCAGCCCAGGGGGCGCGGGCACTGAAGCTTTCTTT. It is translated as CASSPGGAGTEAFF.